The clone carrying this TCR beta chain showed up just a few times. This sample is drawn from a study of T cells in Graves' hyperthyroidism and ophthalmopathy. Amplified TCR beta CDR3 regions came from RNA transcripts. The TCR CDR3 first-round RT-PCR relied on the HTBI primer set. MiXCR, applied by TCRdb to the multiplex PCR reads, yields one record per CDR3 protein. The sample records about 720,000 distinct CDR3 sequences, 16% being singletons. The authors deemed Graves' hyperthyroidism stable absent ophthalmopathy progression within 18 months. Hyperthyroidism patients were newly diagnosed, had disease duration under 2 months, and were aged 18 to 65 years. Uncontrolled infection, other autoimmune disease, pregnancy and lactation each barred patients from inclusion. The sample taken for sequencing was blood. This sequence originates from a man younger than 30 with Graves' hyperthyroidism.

The CDR3 DNA follows: TGTGCCAGTAATGGACAGGGACGGTTTGGCAATCAGCCCCAGCATTTT. It is translated as CASNGQGRFGNQPQHF. The chain recombines TRBV19 with TRBJ1-5, with TRBD1 identical over 8 bases. The CDR3 length is 16 residues. Germline loops: CDR1 LNHDA, CDR2 SQIVND (reference sequence). The ends lost 7 bases at V and 2 bases at J; junction bases unmatched: 10.